This T cell receptor beta chain was captured in a study of molecular identifiers for immune sequencing clone quantification. Study at large: In replicates, RNA from 20,000 or 100,000 naive CD8 cells was split five ways, four sequenced.

MiXCR was run by TCRdb on the PCR reads, yielding one entry per CDR3 protein. The sample lists just under 65,000 distinct CDR3 sequences, under 20% seen once, with 1.4% in the top ten. Study-level points and caveats: The share of molecules held by clones above 20 RNA copies was over 99% in effector cells and under 1% in naive cells.

This clonotype was seen repeatedly, ten times or more. Its antigen remains unidentified. Between the trimmed V and J ends, which lost 10 bases and 1 base, there was a span of 16 bases. The CDR3 spans 14 residues. This TCR was recovered from a human donor in good health. Some libraries in this study had Jurkat cell RNA spiked in. The chain couples TRBV12-3 or TRBV12-4 to TRBJ1-1; D gene uncertain. Sequenced input: naive CD8+ T cells from blood, with Jurkat cell RNA spiked in. Regarding subset: FACS-sorted CD8+CD4-CCR7+CD45RA+ naive T cells. Here the CDR3 reads CATTTGAGNTEAFF. The CDR3 nucleotides are TGTGCCACCACCACCGGCGCCGGGAACACTGAAGCTTTCTTT.